This passage covers 20 T cell receptor beta chains from one sample sequenced in a study of T cells in Graves' hyperthyroidism and ophthalmopathy. TCR beta CDR3 region amplification was performed from RNA transcripts. Primed by the HTBI set, a first-round RT-PCR was run on the TCR CDR3. TCRdb fed the multiplex PCR reads into MiXCR, producing one record per CDR3 protein. The sample records fewer than 650,000 distinct CDR3 sequences, roughly 14% being singletons. Sequenced material: blood. These TCRs come from a woman younger than 45 with Graves' hyperthyroidism that later progressed to Graves' ophthalmopathy.

This clonotype was found a few times. The chain combines TRBV9 with TRBJ1-6; 8 bases fit TRBD1. The V segment lost 0 bases and the J segment 7 bases; nucleotides outside the gene matches: 9. CDR3 length equals 17 residues. Germline CDR1 reads SGDLS; CDR2 reads YYNGEE. As DNA, the CDR3 is TGTGCCAGCAGCGTAGATCCGTCGACAGGGGAAAATTCACCCCTCCACTTT. Residues: CASSVDPSTGENSPLHF.

The chain couples TRBV19 to TRBJ2-7; 10 nucleotides line up with TRBD1. Germline lookup yields CDR1 LNHDA and CDR2 SQIVND (reference sequence). The V gene end was trimmed by 5 bases and the J gene end by 4 bases; junction bases not matched to a gene: 8. The CDR3 is made up of 15 amino acids. CDR3 nucleotide sequence: TGTGCCAGTAGTTTACAGACAGGGGGCTTATACGAGCAGTACTTC. Translating gives CASSLQTGGLYEQYF.

The CDR3 is CSVGTGSPYEQYF. The DNA of the CDR3 is TGCAGCGTCGGAACAGGGTCCCCCTACGAGCAGTACTTC. The rearrangement uses TRBV29-1 and TRBJ2-7; a weak D match, TRBD1 (6 bases). In germline, CDR1 is SQVTM, CDR2 ANQGSEA. V lost 6 bases and J 2 bases, leaving 14 bases between the germline ends. CDR3 size: 13 residues.

V gene TRBV7-9 combines with J gene TRBJ2-5; 13 bases are shared with TRBD2. J was trimmed by 4 bases and V by 5 bases; bases with no gene match: 13. CDR3 length: 18 residues. Germline CDR1 SEHNR, CDR2 FQNEAQ (reference sequence). The CDR3 DNA reads as TGTGCCAGCAGCCCAACTCCGGGACTAGCGGGATTAGGAGAGACCCAGTACTTC. Protein: CASSPTPGLAGLGETQYF.

This clonotype was recorded many times. In DNA, the CDR3 is TGTGCCAGCAGTGGGGTGGTAGCCTACGAGCAGTACTTC. It yields the protein CASSGVVAYEQYF. The rearrangement links TRBV6-1 to TRBJ2-7; D is ambiguous. The CDR3 has 13 residues. V gave up 4 bases and J gave up 2 bases, with 9 bases separating them. Germline-derived CDR1 and CDR2 are MNHNS and SASEGT.

This clonotype appeared a few times. A read error is likely, as this CDR3 ends without the conserved phenylalanine or tryptophan. This chain joins TRBV30 and TRBJ2-5, with 7 bases identical to TRBD2. The germline CDR1 and CDR2 sequences are GTSNPN and SVGIG (reference sequence). Trimming removed 1 base from V and 3 bases from J; junction bases left unmatched: 8. This CDR3 is 15 amino acids long. The CDR3 region is CAWSGRTSVKETQYL. The DNA of the CDR3 is TGTGCCTGGAGTGGGCGCACTAGCGTCAAAGAGACCCAGTACCTC.

The V and J genes are TRBV2 and TRBJ2-3, with 11 positions matching TRBD2. V lost 0 bases to trimming and J lost 4 bases; unmatched junction nucleotides: 15. The CDR3 is made up of 20 amino acids. In germline, CDR1 is SNHLY, CDR2 FYNNEI. CDR3 residues: CASSEASVGSGRAGSDTQYF. The CDR3 DNA follows: TGTGCCAGCAGTGAAGCCTCTGTGGGTAGCGGGAGGGCCGGGTCAGATACGCAGTATTTT.

This clonotype appeared many times. V gene TRBV20-1 combines with J gene TRBJ2-5; D perhaps matches TRBD2 (6 bases). The V end was cut by 5 bases, the J end by 2 bases, with 12 bases between. This CDR3 region has 13 residues. The germline V gene encodes CDR1 DFQATT and CDR2 SNEGSKA (reference sequence). This CDR3 reads CSAPGLQQETQYF. CDR3 nucleotide sequence: TGCAGTGCTCCTGGACTACAGCAAGAGACCCAGTACTTC.

This clonotype was observed a few times. The genes are TRBV5-1 and TRBJ2-2; 11 bases map to TRBD2. The CDR3 extends over 15 amino acids. The V gene end was trimmed by 2 bases and the J gene end by 4 bases; junction bases not matched to a gene: 1. Germline-derived CDR1 and CDR2 are SGHRS and YFSETQ. The CDR3 DNA sequence: TGCGCCAGCAGCTTCACTAGCGGGGGCACCGGGGAGCTGTTTTTT. Protein: CASSFTSGGTGELFF. Together with reference TRBV5-1 and TRBJ2-2, the CDR3 gives the full variable domain: KAGVTQTPRYLIKTRGQQVTLSCSPISGHRSVSWYQQTPGQGLQFLFEYFSETQRNKGNFPGRFSGRQFSNSRSEMNVSTLELGDSALYLCASSFTSGGTGELFFGEGSRLTVL.

The chain carries TRBV6-1 and TRBJ1-2, with TRBD1 matching over 9 bases. In germline, CDR1 is MNHNS, CDR2 SASEGT. The CDR3 is 14 residues long. V lost 6 bases to trimming and J lost 6 bases; unmatched junction nucleotides: 8. The CDR3 coding sequence is TGTGCCAGCAGGGATCCCGGGACAGGGAATGGCTACACCTTC. Residues: CASRDPGTGNGYTF.

This clonotype was detected a few times. J is TRBJ2-1 and V is TRBV5-1; 12 nucleotides align to TRBD2. The germline V gene has CDR1 SGHRS and CDR2 YFSETQ. This CDR3 is built from 18 residues. The V segment lost 3 bases and the J segment 6 bases; nucleotides outside the gene matches: 13. The CDR3 nucleotides are TGCGCCAGCAGCTCGGGGGCTAGCGGGAGGGCCGGGGGCAATGAGCAGTTCTTC. It translates to CASSSGASGRAGGNEQFF.

This clonotype was detected only a few times. This chain links TRBV5-6 with TRBJ2-7; D is uncertain. The germline gives CDR1 SGHDT, CDR2 YYEEEE. V lost 0 bases and J lost 2, with 9 bases in between. CDR3 length: 14 residues. This CDR3 reads CASSLGQPAYEQYF. The DNA for the CDR3 is TGTGCCAGCAGCTTGGGGCAGCCAGCCTACGAGCAGTACTTC.

At least ten counts were recorded for this clonotype. The rearrangement joins TRBV12-3 or TRBV12-4 to TRBJ2-7; TRBD2 aligns across 12 bases. The CDR3 is made up of 17 amino acids. Losses at the gene ends were 3 bases for V and 2 bases for J; bases not matched to a gene: 8. As DNA, the CDR3 is TGTGCCAGCAGTTTTAAGGGTGGACTAGCGGGAACCTACGAGCAGTACTTC. Its translation is CASSFKGGLAGTYEQYF.

This clonotype was detected many times. The rearrangement joins TRBV12-3 or TRBV12-4 to TRBJ1-1, with TRBD1 matching 8 bases. V lost 4 bases to trimming and J lost 2 bases; unmatched junction nucleotides: 6. The CDR3 contains 15 residues. DNA for the CDR3: TGTGCCAGCAGTTGGGGACAGGCTATTAACACTGAAGCTTTCTTT. It codes for CASSWGQAINTEAFF.

This clonotype was recorded at least ten times. This chain joins TRBV12-3 or TRBV12-4 and TRBJ2-3, with 10 bases identical to TRBD2. The CDR3 has 18 amino acids. V trimming: 6 bases; J trimming: 0 bases; junction bases outside the gene matches: 12. CDR3 region: CASSQSQGLAVSTDTQYF. The CDR3 region has the DNA TGTGCCAGCAGCCAATCCCAAGGACTAGCGGTTAGCACAGATACGCAGTATTTT.

This clonotype occurred many times. This chain links TRBV30 with TRBJ2-7, with TRBD2 as a possible D gene (6 bases). This CDR3 comprises 16 residues. In germline, CDR1 is GTSNPN, CDR2 SVGIG (reference sequence). The V end lost 1 base, the J end lost 0 bases, and 16 bases lay between the germline ends. The CDR3 coding sequence is TGTGCCTGGAGTGGCATAGGGCTAGCGCGCTCCTACGAGCAGTACTTC. Protein product: CAWSGIGLARSYEQYF.

This clonotype was seen ten or more times. J is TRBJ2-7 and V is TRBV12-3 or TRBV12-4; perhaps TRBD2 as D (5 bases). The V end was cut by 4 bases, the J end by 3 bases, with 19 bases between. There are 16 residues in the CDR3. The CDR3 DNA follows: TGTGCCAGCAGTTCCCCCGTAATGGTAGGAGGCTACGAGCAGTACTTC. It translates to CASSSPVMVGGYEQYF.

CDR3 region: CASSPQGTSGRMNANEQFF. The CDR3 DNA sequence: TGTGCCAGCAGCCCTCAAGGGACTAGCGGGAGGATGAACGCCAATGAGCAGTTCTTC. This chain connects TRBV9 to TRBJ2-1; TRBD2 aligns across 15 bases. The germline V gene has CDR1 SGDLS and CDR2 YYNGEE. V was clipped by 4 bases and J by 6 bases; unmatched bases: 14. This CDR3 is built from 19 residues.

The table lists this clonotype with a few counts. The chain is built from TRBV5-8 and TRBJ1-4; TRBD1 is a possible D gene (5 bases). Germline values: CDR1 SGHTS, CDR2 YDEGEE. With 3 bases removed from V and 6 bases from J, the gap between germline ends came to 15 bases. This CDR3 spans 15 amino acids. The CDR3 bases are TGTGCCAGCAGCTCGCCGGGACGGGGGGATGAAAAACTGTTTTTT. It specifies CASSSPGRGDEKLFF.

This clonotype was counted many times. The chain uses TRBV20-1 and TRBJ2-1; D possibly corresponds to TRBD1 (6 bases). TRBJ2-7 matches the DNA end more closely, so the J call is doubtful. There are 11 residues in the CDR3. In germline, CDR1 is DFQATT, CDR2 SNEGSKA (reference sequence). The CDR3 is CSESRDNEQYF. CDR3 DNA: TGCAGTGAGTCACGGGACAATGAGCAGTACTTC.